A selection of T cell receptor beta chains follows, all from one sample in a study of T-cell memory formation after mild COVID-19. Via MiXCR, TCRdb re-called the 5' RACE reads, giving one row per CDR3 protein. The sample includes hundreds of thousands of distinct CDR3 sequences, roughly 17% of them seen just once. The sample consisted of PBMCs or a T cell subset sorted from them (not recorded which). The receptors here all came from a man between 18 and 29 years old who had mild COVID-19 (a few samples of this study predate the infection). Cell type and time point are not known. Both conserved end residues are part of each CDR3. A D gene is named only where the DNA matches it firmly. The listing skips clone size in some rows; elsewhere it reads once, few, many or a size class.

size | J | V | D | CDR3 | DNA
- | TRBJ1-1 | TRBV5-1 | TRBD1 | CASSGGQVNTEAFF | TGCGCCAGCAGCGGCGGACAGGTCAACACTGAAGCTTTCTTT
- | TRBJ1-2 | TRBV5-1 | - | CASRVGDYGYTF | TGCGCCAGCAGGGTGGGCGACTATGGCTACACCTTC
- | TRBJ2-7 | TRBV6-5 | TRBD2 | CASSRSGDSYEQYF | TGTGCCAGCAGTAGAAGCGGGGACTCCTACGAGCAGTACTTC
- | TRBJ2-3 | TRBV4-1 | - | CASSQSLQGLNTDTQYF | TGCGCCAGCAGCCAAAGCTTACAGGGTTTAAACACAGATACGCAGTATTTT
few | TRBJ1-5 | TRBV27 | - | CASRSAPLGQPQHF | TGTGCCAGCAGGTCCGCGCCGCTCGGTCAGCCCCAGCATTTT
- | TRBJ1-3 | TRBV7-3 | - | CAGHNRANSGNTIYF | TGTGCCGGTCACAACAGGGCTAACTCTGGAAACACCATATATTTT
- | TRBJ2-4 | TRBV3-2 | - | CASSPRRNIQYF | TGTGCCAGCAGCCCGCGCCGAAACATTCAGTACTTC
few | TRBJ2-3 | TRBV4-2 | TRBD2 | CASSQMTSGGAIDTQYF | TGTGCCAGCAGCCAAATGACAAGCGGGGGGGCGATCGATACGCAGTATTTT
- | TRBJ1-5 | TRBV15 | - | CATSGGLSNQPQHF | TGTGCCACCAGCGGGGGGTTGAGCAATCAGCCCCAGCATTTT
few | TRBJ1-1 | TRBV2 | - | CANPATVNTEAFF | TGTGCCAACCCAGCGACAGTGAACACTGAAGCTTTCTTT
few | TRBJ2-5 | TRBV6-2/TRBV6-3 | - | CASSYQRGAETQYF | TGTGCCAGCAGTTACCAGAGGGGCGCCGAGACCCAGTACTTC
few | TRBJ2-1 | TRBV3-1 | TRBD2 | CASSLRGAGGIEQFF | TGTGCCAGCAGCCTCCGCGGAGCGGGGGGAATTGAGCAGTTCTTC
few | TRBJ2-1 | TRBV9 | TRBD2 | CASSPRLAGGNEQFF | TGTGCCAGCAGCCCGCGACTAGCGGGGGGCAATGAGCAGTTCTTC
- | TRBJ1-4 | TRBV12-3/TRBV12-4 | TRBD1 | CASSLFGTGTNEKLFF | TGTGCCAGCAGTTTGTTCGGGACAGGCACAAATGAAAAACTGTTTTTT
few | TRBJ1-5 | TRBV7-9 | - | CASSLVGNDQPQHF | TGTGCCAGCAGCTTAGTAGGGAATGACCAGCCCCAGCATTTT
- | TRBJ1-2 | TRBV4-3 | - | CASSQETGNRRSYTF | TGCGCCAGCAGCCAAGAAACGGGGAACAGGCGTAGCTACACCTTC
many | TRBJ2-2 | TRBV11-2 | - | CASSWQFNTGELFF | TGTGCCAGCAGCTGGCAGTTTAACACCGGGGAGCTGTTTTTT
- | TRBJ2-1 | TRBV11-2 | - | CAGSLLGGVRNEQFF | TGTGCCGGCAGCTTATTGGGCGGAGTCCGCAATGAGCAGTTCTTC
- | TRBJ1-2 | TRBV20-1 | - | CSARGGRGLQTIDYGYTF | TGCAGTGCTAGAGGTGGGAGGGGACTCCAGACCATCGACTATGGCTACACCTTC
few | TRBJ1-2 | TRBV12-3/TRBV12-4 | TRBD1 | CASRETGTAYGYTF | TGTGCCAGCAGAGAAACCGGGACAGCTTATGGCTACACCTTC
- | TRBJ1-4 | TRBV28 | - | CASSLSPTNEKLFF | TGTGCCAGCAGTTTAAGCCCAACTAATGAAAAACTGTTTTTT
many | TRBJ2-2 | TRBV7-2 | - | CASSSNRGGIGELFF | TGTGCCAGCAGCTCAAACAGGGGAGGAATAGGGGAGCTGTTTTTT
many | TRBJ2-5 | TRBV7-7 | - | CASSLGGRQETQYF | TGTGCTAGCAGCTTAGGCGGCAGACAAGAGACCCAGTACTTC
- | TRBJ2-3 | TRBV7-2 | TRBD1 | CASSFWGQGIGDTQYF | TGTGCCAGCAGCTTTTGGGGACAGGGGATTGGAGATACGCAGTATTTT